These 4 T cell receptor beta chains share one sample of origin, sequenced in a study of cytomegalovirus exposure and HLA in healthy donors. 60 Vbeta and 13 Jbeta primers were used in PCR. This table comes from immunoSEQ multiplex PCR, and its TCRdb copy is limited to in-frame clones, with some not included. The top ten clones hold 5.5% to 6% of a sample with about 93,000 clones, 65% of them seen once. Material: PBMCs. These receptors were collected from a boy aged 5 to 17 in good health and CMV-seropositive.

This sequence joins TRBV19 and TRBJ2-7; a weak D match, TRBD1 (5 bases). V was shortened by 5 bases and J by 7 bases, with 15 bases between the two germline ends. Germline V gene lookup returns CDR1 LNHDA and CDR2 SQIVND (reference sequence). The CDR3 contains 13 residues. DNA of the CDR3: TGTGCCAGTAGTGCGCAGGGTAGTGAAGAGCAGTACTTC. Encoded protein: CASSAQGSEEQYF.

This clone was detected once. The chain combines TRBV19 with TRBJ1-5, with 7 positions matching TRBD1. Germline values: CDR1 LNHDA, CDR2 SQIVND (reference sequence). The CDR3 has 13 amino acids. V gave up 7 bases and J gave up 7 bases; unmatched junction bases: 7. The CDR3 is CASTTTGYQPQHF. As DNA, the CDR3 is TGTGCCAGTACCACGACAGGGTACCAGCCCCAGCATTTT.

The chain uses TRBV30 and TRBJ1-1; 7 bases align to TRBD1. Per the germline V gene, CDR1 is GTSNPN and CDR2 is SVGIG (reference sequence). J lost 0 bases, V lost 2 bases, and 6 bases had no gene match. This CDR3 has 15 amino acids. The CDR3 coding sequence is TGTGCCTGGAGTTTAGGGGGCACTTTGAACACTGAAGCTTTCTTT. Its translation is CAWSLGGTLNTEAFF.

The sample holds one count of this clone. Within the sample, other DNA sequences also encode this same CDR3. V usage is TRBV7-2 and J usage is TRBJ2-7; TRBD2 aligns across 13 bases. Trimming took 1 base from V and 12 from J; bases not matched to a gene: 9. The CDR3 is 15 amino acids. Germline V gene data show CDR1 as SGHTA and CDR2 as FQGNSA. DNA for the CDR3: TGTGCCAGCAGCTTAGTTTCTGGACTAGCGGGAGTTGCGTACTTC. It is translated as CASSLVSGLAGVAYF.